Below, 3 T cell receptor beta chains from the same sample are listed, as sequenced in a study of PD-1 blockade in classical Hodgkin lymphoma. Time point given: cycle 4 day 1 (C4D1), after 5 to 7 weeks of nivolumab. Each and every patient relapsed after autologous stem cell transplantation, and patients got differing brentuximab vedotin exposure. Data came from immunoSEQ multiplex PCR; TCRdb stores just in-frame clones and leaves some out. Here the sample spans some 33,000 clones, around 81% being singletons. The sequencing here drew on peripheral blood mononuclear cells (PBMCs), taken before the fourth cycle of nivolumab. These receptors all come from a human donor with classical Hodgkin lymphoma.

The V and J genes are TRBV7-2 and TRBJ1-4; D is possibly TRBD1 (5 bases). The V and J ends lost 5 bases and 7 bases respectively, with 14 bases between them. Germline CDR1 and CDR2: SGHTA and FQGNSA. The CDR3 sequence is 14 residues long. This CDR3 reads CASSPRTGREKLFF. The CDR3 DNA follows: TGTGCCAGCAGCCCACGGACGGGGCGTGAAAAACTGTTTTTT.

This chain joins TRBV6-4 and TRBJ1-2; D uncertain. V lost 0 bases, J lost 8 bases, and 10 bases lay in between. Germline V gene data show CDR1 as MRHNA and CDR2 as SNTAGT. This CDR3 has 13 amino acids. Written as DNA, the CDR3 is TGTGCCAGCAGTGACTCCAGGAGGTCAGGCTACACCTTC. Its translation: CASSDSRRSGYTF.

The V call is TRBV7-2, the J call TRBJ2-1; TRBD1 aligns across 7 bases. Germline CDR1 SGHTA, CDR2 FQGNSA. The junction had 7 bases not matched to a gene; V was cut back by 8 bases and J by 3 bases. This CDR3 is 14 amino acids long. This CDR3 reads CASHRDSYYNEQFF. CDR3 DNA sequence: TGTGCCAGCCATCGGGACAGTTACTACAATGAGCAGTTCTTC.